The 14 T cell receptor beta chains listed next were all sequenced from one sample in a study of early T cells in non-severe SARS-CoV-2 infection. TCRdb independently ran MiXCR on the 5' RACE reads; one entry per CDR3 protein. The sample carries tens of thousands of distinct CDR3 sequences, roughly 14% recorded once. Sequencing input: whole blood. The receptor source for this set is an adult who was a healthcare worker with PCR-confirmed SARS-CoV-2 infection or an uninfected control (not recorded which).

This clonotype was detected a few times. The rearrangement links TRBV19 to TRBJ2-7; TRBD1 matches 10 bases. There are 15 residues in the CDR3. V was pared by 8 bases and J by 0 bases, with 7 bases of the junction left unmatched. The germline V gene encodes CDR1 LNHDA and CDR2 SQIVND (reference sequence). The CDR3 nucleotides are TGTGCCAGTCTTCCGGGACAGGGGTCCTCCTACGAGCAGTACGTC. Translated, it gives CASLPGQGSSYEQYV.

This clonotype has at least ten counts. The V gene is TRBV5-5, the J gene TRBJ1-6; 10 nucleotides line up with TRBD1. Germline V gives CDR1 SGHKS, CDR2 YYEKEE (reference sequence). The CDR3 runs 18 residues. Germline trimming cut 0 bases from V and 4 bases from J; bases unmatched to any gene: 7. CDR3 loop: CASSLATGGRGYNSPLHF. CDR3 in DNA: TGTGCCAGCAGCTTGGCGACAGGGGGCCGGGGATATAATTCACCCCTCCACTTT.

This chain links TRBV20-1 with TRBJ2-2; tentatively, D is TRBD2 (5 bases). V was pared by 3 bases and J by 5 bases, with 16 bases between. Germline loops: CDR1 DFQATT, CDR2 SNEGSKA (reference sequence). The CDR3 length is 15 residues. CDR3 coding DNA: TGCAGTGCTAGGTCGTCTCCTTCGGGGACCGGGGAGCTGTTTTTT. Translating gives CSARSSPSGTGELFF.

This clonotype appeared a few times. The V gene is TRBV7-3, the J gene TRBJ2-3; D not resolved. The CDR3 loop spans 14 amino acids. Germline V gene lookup returns CDR1 SGHTA and CDR2 FQGTGA. V was cut by 5 bases and J by 4 bases, with 13 bases left in between. CDR3 residues: CASSPGGRPDTQYF. CDR3 nucleotides: TGTGCCAGCAGCCCCGGTGGCAGACCAGATACGCAGTATTTT. Together with reference TRBV7-3 and TRBJ2-3, the CDR3 gives the full variable domain: GAGVSQTPSNKVTEKGKYVELRCDPISGHTALYWYRQSLGQGPEFLIYFQGTGAADDSGLPNDRFFAVRPEGSVSTLKIQRTERGDSAVYLCASSPGGRPDTQYFGPGTRLTVL.

The gene calls are TRBV29-1 and TRBJ1-1, with D uncertain. Deletions cut 6 bases from V and 11 bases from J, with 16 bases between. CDR1 is SQVTM and CDR2 is ANQGSEA in the germline V gene. The CDR3 runs 11 residues. The CDR3 reads CSVSTGPGAFF. CDR3 nucleotides: TGCAGCGTATCCACCGGGCCGGGGGCTTTCTTT.

In this sample, this clonotype turned up many times. V gene TRBV19 combines with J gene TRBJ2-5, with D maybe TRBD1 (6 bases). The germline V gene encodes CDR1 LNHDA and CDR2 SQIVND (reference sequence). This CDR3 contains 12 residues. V dropped 5 bases and J dropped 3 bases, with 7 bases sitting between them. The CDR3 spells CASSYREETQYF. The CDR3 region has the DNA TGTGCCAGTAGTTACAGGGAAGAGACCCAGTACTTC. Supplemented by reference TRBV19 and TRBJ2-5, the full variable domain reads DGGITQSPKYLFRKEGQNVTLSCEQNLNHDAMYWYRQDPGQGLRLIYYSQIVNDFQKGDIAEGYSVSREKKESFPLTVTSAQKNPTAFYLCASSYREETQYFGPGTRLLVL.

This clonotype came up many times. The V and J genes are TRBV6-5 and TRBJ1-1, with unresolved D. This CDR3 comprises 16 residues. The germline gives CDR1 MNHEY, CDR2 SVGAGI. V lost 0 bases to trimming and J lost 0 bases, with 11 bases between them. The DNA for the CDR3 is TGTGCCAGCAGTTACTCGATGATGGGCTTGAACACTGAAGCTTTCTTT. Residues: CASSYSMMGLNTEAFF.

The sample holds a few counts of this clonotype. This chain joins TRBV7-6 and TRBJ2-5; a possible D gene is TRBD2 (6 bases). Germline V gene data show CDR1 as SGHVS and CDR2 as FNYEAQ. CDR3 length: 16 residues. The V and J ends lost 0 bases and 5 bases respectively, with 16 bases between them. The chain's CDR3 is CASSLAGVAGPETQYF. The CDR3 DNA follows: TGTGCCAGCAGCTTAGCCGGGGTTGCGGGGCCGGAGACCCAGTACTTC.

This clonotype was picked up a small number of times. The chain combines TRBV7-2 with TRBJ2-2, with TRBD1 matching 7 bases. Germline CDR1 reads SGHTA; CDR2 reads FQGNSA. The CDR3 extends over 15 amino acids. V lost 5 bases, J lost 6 bases, and 9 bases stayed unmatched. CDR3 sequence reads: CASSRRGFEAGELFF. Written as DNA, the CDR3 is TGTGCCAGCAGCCGCAGGGGGTTTGAAGCCGGGGAGCTGTTTTTT.

The chain recombines TRBV3-1 with TRBJ2-2; 11 bases agree with TRBD2. CDR1 LGHDT and CDR2 YNNKEL come from the germline V gene (reference sequence). V lost 7 bases, J lost 7 bases, and 5 bases stayed unmatched. This CDR3 has 14 amino acids. CDR3 coding DNA: TGTGCCAGCACAGCCGGGACTAGCGGCGGGGAGCTGTTTTTT. Residues: CASTAGTSGGELFF.

For the CDR3, the DNA is TGTGCCAGCAGTTCCCCCCTCGGGGCCTACGAGCAGTACGTC. Residues: CASSSPLGAYEQYV. This chain links TRBV6-2 or TRBV6-3 with TRBJ2-7; D may be TRBD2 (5 bases). This CDR3 is built from 14 residues. Looked up from germline, CDR1 is MNHEY and CDR2 is SVGEGT. Trimming cost V 4 bases and J 2 bases, with 12 bases left between them.

The chain couples TRBV30 to TRBJ1-1; D may be TRBD1 (5 bases). The germline gives CDR1 GTSNPN, CDR2 SVGIG (reference sequence). CDR3 length equals 13 residues. Deletions cut 3 bases from V and 2 bases from J, with 10 bases between. As DNA, the CDR3 is TGTGCCTGGAGCGAGACAGAAAACACTGAAGCTTTCTTT. This sequence encodes CAWSETENTEAFF.

This clonotype was detected a few times. The genes are TRBV10-3 and TRBJ1-1; D is perhaps TRBD1 (5 bases). Per germline, CDR1 ENHRY and CDR2 SYGVKD. Trimming pared 3 bases from V and 2 bases from J, leaving 13 bases between. There are 15 residues in the CDR3. CDR3 DNA: TGTGCCATCAGTGAATTCGGGGGATATAACACTGAAGCTTTCTTT. The encoded protein is CAISEFGGYNTEAFF.

V is TRBV5-1 and J is TRBJ1-1, with D unresolved. Germline assignment: CDR1 SGHRS and CDR2 YFSETQ. This CDR3 has 13 amino acids. V lost 0 bases to trimming and J lost 5 bases, with 8 bases between them. CDR3 nucleotides: TGCGCCAGCAGCTTGGCAATTGGAACTGAAGCTTTCTTT. Amino acid sequence: CASSLAIGTEAFF.